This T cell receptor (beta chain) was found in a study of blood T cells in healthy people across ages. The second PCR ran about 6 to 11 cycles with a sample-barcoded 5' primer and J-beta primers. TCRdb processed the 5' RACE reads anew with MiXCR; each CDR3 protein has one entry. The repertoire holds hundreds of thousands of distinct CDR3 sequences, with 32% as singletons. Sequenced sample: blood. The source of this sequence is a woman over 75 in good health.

CDR3 region: CSALRETQYF. In DNA, the CDR3 is TGCAGTGCCCTTAGGGAGACCCAGTACTTC. The chain has TRBV20-1 and TRBJ2-4; D unresolved. Gene TRBJ2-5 matches the end of the DNA better, so the J call may be wrong. This CDR3 spans 10 amino acids. Germline V gene sequence: CDR1 DFQATT, CDR2 SNEGSKA (reference sequence).